These T cell receptor beta chains were read from a single sample in a study of blood T cell repertoires in COVID-19. TCRdb keeps only in-frame clones here, not all; method: immunoSEQ multiplex PCR. This table holds fewer than 250,000 clones, 90% found once. The sample comprised PBMCs or T cells enriched from blood (not recorded which). All receptors derive from a man in his fifties or sixties who had been exposed to COVID-19. Each CDR3 is given with its conserved first and last residue. Each record gives: CDR3 length, V gene, D gene, J gene, CDR3 protein. The D gene is left open where the match is weak.

CDR3 length: 16
V gene: TRBV14
D gene: -
J gene: TRBJ1-2
CDR3 protein: CASSQDLWGAANGYTF

CDR3 length: 13
V gene: TRBV7-9
D gene: -
J gene: TRBJ2-1
CDR3 protein: CASSLEGGITTFF

CDR3 length: 14
V gene: TRBV28
D gene: -
J gene: TRBJ1-1
CDR3 protein: CASRGGLGNTEAFF

CDR3 length: 16
V gene: TRBV15
D gene: TRBD1
J gene: TRBJ2-7
CDR3 protein: CATSRGGTVNPNEQYF

CDR3 length: 14
V gene: TRBV18
D gene: -
J gene: TRBJ2-1
CDR3 protein: CASSPLGAYNEQFF

CDR3 length: 13
V gene: TRBV12-3/TRBV12-4
D gene: -
J gene: TRBJ1-2
CDR3 protein: CASTLPGGYGYTF

CDR3 length: 15
V gene: TRBV27
D gene: -
J gene: TRBJ1-5
CDR3 protein: CASSPWRDLRQPQHF

CDR3 length: 12
V gene: TRBV10-1
D gene: -
J gene: TRBJ1-5
CDR3 protein: CASSVLNQPQHF

CDR3 length: 18
V gene: TRBV7-8
D gene: TRBD2
J gene: TRBJ2-3
CDR3 protein: CASSSLLGAGGRSDTQYF

CDR3 length: 15
V gene: TRBV5-8
D gene: TRBD1
J gene: TRBJ1-5
CDR3 protein: CASSLLTGSNQPQHF

CDR3 length: 16
V gene: TRBV5-1
D gene: -
J gene: TRBJ1-1
CDR3 protein: CASSQTPTGENTEAFF

CDR3 length: 12
V gene: TRBV2
D gene: -
J gene: TRBJ2-5
CDR3 protein: CASSERGGTQYF

CDR3 length: 15
V gene: TRBV28
D gene: -
J gene: TRBJ1-5
CDR3 protein: CAAEGGQVGNQPQHF

CDR3 length: 13
V gene: TRBV5-1
D gene: -
J gene: TRBJ1-6
CDR3 protein: CASSLERGSPLHF

CDR3 length: 14
V gene: TRBV19
D gene: TRBD2
J gene: TRBJ2-3
CDR3 protein: CASIPSGGTDTQYF

CDR3 length: 19
V gene: TRBV11-2
D gene: -
J gene: TRBJ2-1
CDR3 protein: CASSFSQRTRGSSYNEQFF

CDR3 length: 14
V gene: TRBV5-1
D gene: -
J gene: TRBJ2-2
CDR3 protein: CASSLFFGGGELFF

CDR3 length: 13
V gene: TRBV11-2
D gene: -
J gene: TRBJ1-1
CDR3 protein: CASSPGQNTEAFF

CDR3 length: 16
V gene: TRBV3-1/TRBV3-2
D gene: TRBD2
J gene: TRBJ2-5
CDR3 protein: CASSREGAGVRETQYF

CDR3 length: 14
V gene: TRBV29-1
D gene: TRBD1
J gene: TRBJ1-1
CDR3 protein: CSVVRDREYTEAFF

CDR3 length: 17
V gene: TRBV7-3
D gene: -
J gene: TRBJ1-1
CDR3 protein: CASSLTYGGDLATEAFF

CDR3 length: 14
V gene: TRBV2
D gene: TRBD1
J gene: TRBJ1-5
CDR3 protein: CASSGTGGRGPQHF

CDR3 length: 16
V gene: TRBV27
D gene: -
J gene: TRBJ2-1
CDR3 protein: CASSLSRERSYNEQFF

CDR3 length: 16
V gene: TRBV18
D gene: TRBD1
J gene: TRBJ2-3
CDR3 protein: CASSRQRAQGSDTQYF

CDR3 length: 14
V gene: TRBV19
D gene: -
J gene: TRBJ2-1
CDR3 protein: CASSIYDSSNEQFF

CDR3 length: 18
V gene: TRBV3-1/TRBV3-2
D gene: TRBD1
J gene: TRBJ1-4
CDR3 protein: CASSVGQGFLGANEKLFF

CDR3 length: 18
V gene: TRBV21-1
D gene: -
J gene: TRBJ1-1
CDR3 protein: CASSKANGLTCENTEAFF

CDR3 length: 13
V gene: TRBV4-1
D gene: -
J gene: TRBJ2-5
CDR3 protein: CASRLADQETQYF

CDR3 length: 14
V gene: TRBV3-1/TRBV3-2
D gene: -
J gene: TRBJ1-1
CDR3 protein: CASSQVVAGPGAFF

CDR3 length: 17
V gene: TRBV9
D gene: TRBD1
J gene: TRBJ1-3
CDR3 protein: CASSLTGAAGGGNTIYF

CDR3 length: 14
V gene: TRBV5-5
D gene: TRBD1
J gene: TRBJ2-1
CDR3 protein: CASSLLGQFNEQFF

CDR3 length: 17
V gene: TRBV28
D gene: TRBD1
J gene: TRBJ1-1
CDR3 protein: CASSLTWTGTPIPEAFF

CDR3 length: 17
V gene: TRBV5-1
D gene: TRBD1
J gene: TRBJ1-4
CDR3 protein: CASSVGQGRGFGEKLFF

CDR3 length: 16
V gene: TRBV19
D gene: -
J gene: TRBJ1-1
CDR3 protein: CASSSTLEGFNTEAFF

CDR3 length: 14
V gene: TRBV18
D gene: -
J gene: TRBJ2-2
CDR3 protein: CASSPGTNTGELFF

CDR3 length: 16
V gene: TRBV9
D gene: TRBD2
J gene: TRBJ2-2
CDR3 protein: CASSVGGAGAIGELFF

CDR3 length: 14
V gene: TRBV2
D gene: -
J gene: TRBJ2-1
CDR3 protein: CASIYSLPYNEQFF

CDR3 length: 13
V gene: TRBV27
D gene: TRBD2
J gene: TRBJ2-4
CDR3 protein: CASIAGGGYIQYF

CDR3 length: 13
V gene: TRBV15
D gene: -
J gene: TRBJ1-1
CDR3 protein: CATSRAKNTEAFF

CDR3 length: 14
V gene: TRBV11-3
D gene: -
J gene: TRBJ1-2
CDR3 protein: CASSSPDSDYGYTF

CDR3 length: 14
V gene: TRBV5-1
D gene: -
J gene: TRBJ1-2
CDR3 protein: CASSLGQGYYGYTF

CDR3 length: 12
V gene: TRBV5-1
D gene: -
J gene: TRBJ2-2
CDR3 protein: CASSLNTGELFF

CDR3 length: 17
V gene: TRBV5-1
D gene: -
J gene: TRBJ2-1
CDR3 protein: CASSYRDTKSSYNEQFF

CDR3 length: 15
V gene: TRBV7-3
D gene: -
J gene: TRBJ1-6
CDR3 protein: CASSLRGGGDSPLHF

CDR3 length: 15
V gene: TRBV5-1
D gene: -
J gene: TRBJ1-3
CDR3 protein: CASSSRSGAGNTIYF

CDR3 length: 15
V gene: TRBV18
D gene: TRBD1
J gene: TRBJ2-1
CDR3 protein: CASSRQGAAYNEQFF

CDR3 length: 15
V gene: TRBV27
D gene: -
J gene: TRBJ1-1
CDR3 protein: CASSSSGSPNTEAFF

CDR3 length: 17
V gene: TRBV6-1
D gene: TRBD2
J gene: TRBJ2-5
CDR3 protein: CASSETSATYLPETQYF

CDR3 length: 15
V gene: TRBV3-1/TRBV3-2
D gene: -
J gene: TRBJ1-1
CDR3 protein: CASSQDLGRVTEAFF

CDR3 length: 12
V gene: TRBV2
D gene: -
J gene: TRBJ1-6
CDR3 protein: CASSDSWPPLHF

CDR3 length: 15
V gene: TRBV18
D gene: -
J gene: TRBJ1-1
CDR3 protein: CASSPPGAENTEAFF

CDR3 length: 13
V gene: TRBV9
D gene: -
J gene: TRBJ1-1
CDR3 protein: CASSVEGVEGAFF

CDR3 length: 15
V gene: TRBV7-6
D gene: -
J gene: TRBJ2-3
CDR3 protein: CASSLFAGPYDTQYF

CDR3 length: 14
V gene: TRBV5-6
D gene: -
J gene: TRBJ2-5
CDR3 protein: CASSLIGGRETQYF

CDR3 length: 16
V gene: TRBV18
D gene: TRBD1
J gene: TRBJ2-1
CDR3 protein: CASSPPGTGRHNEQFF